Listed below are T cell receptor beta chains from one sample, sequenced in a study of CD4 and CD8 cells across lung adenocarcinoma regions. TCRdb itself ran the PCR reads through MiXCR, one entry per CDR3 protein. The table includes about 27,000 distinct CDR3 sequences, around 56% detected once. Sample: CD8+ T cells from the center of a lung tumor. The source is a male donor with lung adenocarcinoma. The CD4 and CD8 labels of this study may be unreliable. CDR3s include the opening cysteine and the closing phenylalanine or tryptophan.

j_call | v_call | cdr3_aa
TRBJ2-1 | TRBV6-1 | CASSETCSRNTSEQFF
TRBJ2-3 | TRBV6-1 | CASSVSGPDTQYF
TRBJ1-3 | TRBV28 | CASKGGGRSYSGNTIYF
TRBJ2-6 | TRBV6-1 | CASSGSGANVLTF
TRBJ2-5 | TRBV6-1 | CASGGGGGARLCCEAQYF
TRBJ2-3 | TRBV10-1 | CASRRLGGKNTQYF
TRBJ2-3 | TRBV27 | CASSSKDTQYF
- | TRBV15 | CATSRRRQALPYEQYF
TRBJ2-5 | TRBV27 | CAGSGVRDPETQYF
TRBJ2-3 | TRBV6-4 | CAGGDGGRETETQYF
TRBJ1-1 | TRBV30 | CAWAETGGFTEAFF
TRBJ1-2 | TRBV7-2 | CASSLGAGFDGYTF
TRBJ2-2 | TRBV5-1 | CASNPRGLTNTGELFF
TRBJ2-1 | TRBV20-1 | CSASSGGYNEQFF
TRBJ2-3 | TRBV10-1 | CASRGLCAKNTQYF
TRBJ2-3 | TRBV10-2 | CASRGPCGLATDTQYF
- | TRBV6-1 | CASREAGGGVRDTQYF
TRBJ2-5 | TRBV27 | CASSSRGGTAQYF
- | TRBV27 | CASSRYRGTYEQYF
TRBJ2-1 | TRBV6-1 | CASSKGRTGTSMFF
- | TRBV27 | CASSRGQVSWDEQYF
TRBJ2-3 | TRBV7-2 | CASSFGGSTDTQYF
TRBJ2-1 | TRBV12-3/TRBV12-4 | CASSSLLAGGGEQFF
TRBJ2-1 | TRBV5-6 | CASSLGHEQFF
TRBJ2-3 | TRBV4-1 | CASRRDGGGDPETQYF
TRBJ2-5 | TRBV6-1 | CASSPQRTGAEALYF
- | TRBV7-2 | CASSLIWSTQFF
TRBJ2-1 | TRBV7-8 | CASSPRSGSYNEQFF
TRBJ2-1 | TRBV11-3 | CASSPGTLYNEQFF
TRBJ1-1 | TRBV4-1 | CASSQNWNTEAFF
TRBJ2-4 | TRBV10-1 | CASSAGLGGRDKEIQYF
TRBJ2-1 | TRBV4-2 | CASSQHSGTSGRNEQFF
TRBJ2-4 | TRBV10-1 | CASSPGAGLAQDIQYF
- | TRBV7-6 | CASSLGSGIVPGAQYF
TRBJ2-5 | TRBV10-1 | CASSESGGGGLPKKTQYF
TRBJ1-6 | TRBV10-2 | CASGGQGYNSPLHF
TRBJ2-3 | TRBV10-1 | CGSRGRRATDTQYF
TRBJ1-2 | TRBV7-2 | CASSSTAYGYTF
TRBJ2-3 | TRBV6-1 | CASGGGRGHTDTQYF
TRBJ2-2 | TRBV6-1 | CASRISTEALYF
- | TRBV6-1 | CASRRTGSQYF
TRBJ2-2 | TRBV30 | CAWTLPGGLNTGELFF
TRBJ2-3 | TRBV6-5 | CASRLAGVGDTQYF
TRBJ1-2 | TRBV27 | CASRPGANYGYTF
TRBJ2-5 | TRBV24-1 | CASSAGSGGRAQEIQYF